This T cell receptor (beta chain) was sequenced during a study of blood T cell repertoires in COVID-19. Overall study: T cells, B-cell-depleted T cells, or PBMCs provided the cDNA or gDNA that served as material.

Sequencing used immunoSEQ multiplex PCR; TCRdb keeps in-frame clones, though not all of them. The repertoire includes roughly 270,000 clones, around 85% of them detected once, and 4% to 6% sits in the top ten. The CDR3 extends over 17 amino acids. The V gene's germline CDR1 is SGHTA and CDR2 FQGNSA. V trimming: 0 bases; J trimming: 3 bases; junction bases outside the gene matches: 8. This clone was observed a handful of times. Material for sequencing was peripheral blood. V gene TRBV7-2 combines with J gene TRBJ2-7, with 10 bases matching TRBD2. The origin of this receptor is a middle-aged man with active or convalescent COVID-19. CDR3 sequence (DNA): TGTGCCAGCAGCTTAGCGGTTAGGGCTAGCGGGAGCTACGAGCAGTACTTC. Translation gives CASSLAVRASGSYEQYF.